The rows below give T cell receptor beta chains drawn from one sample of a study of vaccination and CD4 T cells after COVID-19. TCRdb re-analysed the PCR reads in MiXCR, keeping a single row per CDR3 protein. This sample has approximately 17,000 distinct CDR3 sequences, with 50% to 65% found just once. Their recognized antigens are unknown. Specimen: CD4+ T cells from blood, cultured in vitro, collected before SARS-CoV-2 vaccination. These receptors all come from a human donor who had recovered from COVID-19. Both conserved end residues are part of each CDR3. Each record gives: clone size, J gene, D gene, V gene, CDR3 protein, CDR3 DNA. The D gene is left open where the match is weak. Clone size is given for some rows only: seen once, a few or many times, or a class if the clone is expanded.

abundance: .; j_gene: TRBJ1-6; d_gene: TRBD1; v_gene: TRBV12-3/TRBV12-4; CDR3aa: CASSLSGGDSPLHF; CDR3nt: TGTGCCAGCAGTTTATCAGGGGGCGATTCACCCCTCCACTTT
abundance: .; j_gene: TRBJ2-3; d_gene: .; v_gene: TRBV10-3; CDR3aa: CAISESGPDTQYF; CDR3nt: TGTGCCATCAGTGAGTCTGGCCCTGATACGCAGTATTTT
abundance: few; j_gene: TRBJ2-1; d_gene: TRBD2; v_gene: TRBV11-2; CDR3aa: CASSPLAGGPYNEQFF; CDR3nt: TGTGCCAGCAGCCCTCTAGCGGGAGGACCCTACAATGAGCAGTTCTTC
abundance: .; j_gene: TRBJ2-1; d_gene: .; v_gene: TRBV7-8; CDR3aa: CASSLGPGGNEQFF; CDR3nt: TGTGCCAGCAGCTTAGGGCCCGGGGGCAATGAGCAGTTCTTC
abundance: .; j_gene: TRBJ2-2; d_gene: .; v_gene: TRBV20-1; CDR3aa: CSARDDVGPGELFF; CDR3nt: TGCAGTGCTAGAGATGATGTGGGGCCCGGGGAGCTGTTTTTT
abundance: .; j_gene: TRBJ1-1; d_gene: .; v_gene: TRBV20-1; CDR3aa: CSARRGNTEAFF; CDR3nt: TGCAGTGCTAGGAGAGGGAACACTGAAGCTTTCTTT
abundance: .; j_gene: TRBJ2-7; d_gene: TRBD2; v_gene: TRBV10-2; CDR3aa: CASRPGTSGRIGEQYF; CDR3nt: TGCGCCAGCAGACCCGGGACTAGCGGGAGGATTGGCGAGCAGTACTTC
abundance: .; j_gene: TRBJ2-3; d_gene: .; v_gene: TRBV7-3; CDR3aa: CASSLGPAGRDTQYF; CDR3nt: TGTGCCAGCAGTTTGGGGCCGGCAGGGAGGGATACGCAGTATTTT
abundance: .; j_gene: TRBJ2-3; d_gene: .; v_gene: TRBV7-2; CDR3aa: CASSLQTRTASTDTQYF; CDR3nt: TGTGCCAGCAGCTTACAAACCCGCACTGCTAGCACAGATACGCAGTATTTT
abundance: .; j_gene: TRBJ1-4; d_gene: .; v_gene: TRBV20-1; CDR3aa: CSARLVTGSAEKLFF; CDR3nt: TGCAGTGCTAGACTTGTTACAGGGTCAGCGGAAAAACTGTTTTTT